The present TCR beta chain was sequenced within a study of blood T cell repertoires in COVID-19 (TCRdb year 2020). General notes on the study: The collaborator samples originated in the United States, Italy and Spain and spanned the acute and convalescent phases of COVID-19. A de-identified subject ID, COVID-19 status, age in years and sex were almost always included in the sample metadata. The dataset comprised deeply sampled blood TCRbeta repertoires from subjects exposed to, actively infected with, or recovered from COVID-19. Where available, HLA class I and class II types were obtained from metadata supplied by the sample provider rather than from assay-based typing. The repertoires were made available in a free public database intended to serve as a resource for research on the immune response to SARS-CoV-2. The samples were drawn from the first 160 participants of the ongoing ImmuneRACE study and from 1,254 subjects provided by 6 global collaborators. The material from the prospective study consisted of cDNA or gDNA derived from T cells, B-cell-depleted T cells, or PBMCs. Results and caveats for the whole study, not just this receptor: The quantity of clinical and demographic metadata differed by source and by participant and was supplied without curation.

With respect to this clone: Its recognized antigen is unknown. No much larger clonotype is one base removed from it; base qualities were not supplied.

Whole blood was collected in K2EDTA tubes by collaborating institutions according to the institutions' own protocols. For TCRbeta analysis, collaborators shipped samples in one of three forms: frozen whole blood, isolated PBMCs, or DNA extracted from either of those sample types. TCRbeta CDR3 regions were amplified from genomic DNA by means of the immunoSEQ Assay, a bias-controlled multiplex PCR. The paper's data handling went like this. The number of nucleated cells in each sample was estimated from the amplification of reference gene primers within the assay. Sequence reads were collapsed and filtered to measure the absolute abundance of every unique TCRbeta CDR3 rearrangement. For each sample, productive Simpson clonality was calculated as the square root of Simpson's diversity index over productive rearrangements. This is the immuneACCESS table as TCRdb keeps it, with only in-frame sequences that have V and J called. A part of the clones is gone; compared with another copy, unresolved V genes explain less than half, and the rest is unexplained. Clone size and the V and J calls come from that table; the DNA yielded D and trimming. A total of over 250,000 clones appear in this sample, over 75% of them only once. The ten largest clones add up to 0.65% to 0.9% of the sample.

Sequencing was performed on peripheral blood. The TCR comes from a woman aged 25-40 years with acute or convalescent COVID-19.

The DNA reads as follows: TGTGCCAGCAGAGAATTACAGGGTATCGACTATGGCTACACCTTC. It encodes CASRELQGIDYGYTF. In this chain, TRBV9 is recombined with TRBJ1-2; the best D guess is TRBD1, with 6 bases matching. CDR3 length: 15 amino acids, cysteine to phenylalanine. Of the read, only the CDR3 DNA is kept; its 45 bases are in frame from base 1. Cut back by 5 bases and 3 bases, the V and J ends lie 17 bases apart. The germline V gene provides CDR1 SGDLS and CDR2 YYNGEE.